The rows below give T cell receptor beta chains drawn from one sample of a study of blood T cells in healthy people across ages. MiXCR was run by TCRdb on the 5' RACE reads, yielding one entry per CDR3 protein. Of 550,000 to 750,000 distinct CDR3 sequences listed, more than 20% are singletons. Material for sequencing was blood. The receptors derive from a man between 65 and 85 years old in good health. CDR3s include the opening cysteine and the closing phenylalanine or tryptophan. A D gene is named only where the DNA matches it firmly. Clone sizes are given selectively: once, few, many, or a class where the clone is expanded.

. TRBJ1-2 TRBV4-3 . CASSQDLGEMRHGYTF TGCGCCAGCAGCCAAGATTTGGGGGAGATGCGTCATGGCTACACCTTC
. TRBJ2-5 TRBV11-2 TRBD1 CASSLDRGTATQETQYF TGTGCCAGCAGCTTAGATAGGGGGACAGCAACTCAAGAGACCCAGTACTTC
. TRBJ2-5 TRBV9 . CASSVSPLRRTQETQYF TGTGCCAGCAGCGTGTCTCCCTTGCGGCGGACCCAAGAGACCCAGTACTTC
. TRBJ2-4 TRBV19 . CASSTLPSERNIQYF TGTGCCAGTAGTACCCTCCCTAGCGAGAGAAACATTCAGTACTTC
few TRBJ2-7 TRBV6-5 . CASSTDFGPYEQYF TGTGCCAGCAGTACGGACTTTGGTCCCTACGAGCAGTACTTC
. TRBJ2-1 TRBV12-3/TRBV12-4 . CASSFIAMNEQFF TGTGCCAGCAGTTTCATTGCCATGAATGAGCAGTTCTTC
. TRBJ2-3 TRBV12-5 . CASGLKDTQYF TGTGCTAGTGGTTTGAAGGATACGCAGTATTTT
few TRBJ2-1 TRBV3-1 TRBD2 CASSQGTGTSVYNEQFF TGTGCCAGCAGCCAAGGGACCGGGACTAGCGTCTACAATGAGCAGTTCTTC
few TRBJ2-1 TRBV27 . CASSIHTGSFYNEQFF TGTGCCAGCAGTATCCATACAGGGTCCTTTTACAATGAGCAGTTCTTC
. TRBJ2-1 TRBV20-1 TRBD2 CSARPSGYNEQFF TGCAGTGCTAGACCTAGCGGATACAATGAGCAGTTCTTC
few TRBJ2-4 TRBV12-3/TRBV12-4 . CASSLAGVPPNIQYF TGTGCCAGCAGTTTAGCTGGGGTCCCCCCCAACATTCAGTACTTC
many TRBJ2-4 TRBV6-2/TRBV6-3 TRBD1 CASGQGETKNIQYF TGTGCCAGCGGACAGGGCGAGACCAAAAACATTCAGTACTTC
. TRBJ2-7 TRBV20-1 TRBD2 CSARDASSGRYEQYF TGCAGTGCTAGAGATGCGTCTAGCGGGAGATACGAGCAGTACTTC
few TRBJ2-5 TRBV20-1 . CNATGHEKETQYF TGCAATGCCACCGGACACGAGAAAGAGACCCAGTACTTC
. TRBJ2-5 TRBV2 TRBD1 CAGSISGTGAQTQYF TGTGCCGGCAGTATTTCCGGGACAGGGGCTCAGACCCAGTACTTC
few TRBJ2-7 TRBV28 . CASSTFYEQYF TGTGCCAGCAGCACGTTCTACGAGCAGTACTTC
. TRBJ2-3 TRBV3-1 . CASSQSLADMQYF TGTGCCAGCAGCCAATCCCTAGCAGATATGCAGTATTTT
. TRBJ1-6 TRBV7-8 . CASSLGQSSYNSPLHF TGTGCCAGCAGCTTAGGTCAGAGCTCCTATAATTCACCCCTCCACTTT
few TRBJ1-4 TRBV7-2 . CASSTDRTGKLFF TGTGCCAGCAGCACTGACAGAACGGGGAAACTGTTTTTT
few TRBJ2-3 TRBV29-1 . CSVEHRDTQYF TGCAGCGTTGAACACAGGGATACGCAGTATTTT
. TRBJ1-2 TRBV7-9 . CASSPTGGYYGYTF TGTGCCAGCAGCCCGACCGGGGGTTACTATGGCTACACCTTC
. TRBJ2-5 TRBV21-1 . CASRLTSCRPQYF TGTGCCAGCAGATTGACTAGTTGCCGGCCCCAGTACTTC